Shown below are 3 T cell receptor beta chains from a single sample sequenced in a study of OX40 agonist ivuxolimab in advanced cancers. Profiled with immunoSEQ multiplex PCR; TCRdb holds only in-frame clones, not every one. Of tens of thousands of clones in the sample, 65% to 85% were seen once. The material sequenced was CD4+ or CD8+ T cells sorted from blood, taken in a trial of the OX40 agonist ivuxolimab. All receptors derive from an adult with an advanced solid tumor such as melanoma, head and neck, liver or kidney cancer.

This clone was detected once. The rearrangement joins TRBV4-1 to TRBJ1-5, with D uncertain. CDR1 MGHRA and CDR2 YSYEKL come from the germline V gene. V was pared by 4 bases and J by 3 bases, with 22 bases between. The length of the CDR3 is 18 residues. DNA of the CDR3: TGCGCCAGCAGCCGCCTGATGATGGCAGGCTCACTCAATCAGCCCCAGCATTTT. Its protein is CASSRLMMAGSLNQPQHF.

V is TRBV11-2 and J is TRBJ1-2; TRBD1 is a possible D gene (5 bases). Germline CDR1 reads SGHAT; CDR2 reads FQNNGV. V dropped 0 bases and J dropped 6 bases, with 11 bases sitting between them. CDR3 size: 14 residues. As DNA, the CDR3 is TGTGCCAGCAGCTTAGATCTTTTAGGGGATGGCTACACCTTC. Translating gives CASSLDLLGDGYTF.

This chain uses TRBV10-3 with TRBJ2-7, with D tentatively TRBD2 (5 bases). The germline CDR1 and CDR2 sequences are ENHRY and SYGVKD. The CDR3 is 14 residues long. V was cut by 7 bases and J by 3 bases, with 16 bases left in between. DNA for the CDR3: TGTGCCATCACCCCCGACGGGGTAAACTACGAGCAGTACTTC. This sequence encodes CAITPDGVNYEQYF.